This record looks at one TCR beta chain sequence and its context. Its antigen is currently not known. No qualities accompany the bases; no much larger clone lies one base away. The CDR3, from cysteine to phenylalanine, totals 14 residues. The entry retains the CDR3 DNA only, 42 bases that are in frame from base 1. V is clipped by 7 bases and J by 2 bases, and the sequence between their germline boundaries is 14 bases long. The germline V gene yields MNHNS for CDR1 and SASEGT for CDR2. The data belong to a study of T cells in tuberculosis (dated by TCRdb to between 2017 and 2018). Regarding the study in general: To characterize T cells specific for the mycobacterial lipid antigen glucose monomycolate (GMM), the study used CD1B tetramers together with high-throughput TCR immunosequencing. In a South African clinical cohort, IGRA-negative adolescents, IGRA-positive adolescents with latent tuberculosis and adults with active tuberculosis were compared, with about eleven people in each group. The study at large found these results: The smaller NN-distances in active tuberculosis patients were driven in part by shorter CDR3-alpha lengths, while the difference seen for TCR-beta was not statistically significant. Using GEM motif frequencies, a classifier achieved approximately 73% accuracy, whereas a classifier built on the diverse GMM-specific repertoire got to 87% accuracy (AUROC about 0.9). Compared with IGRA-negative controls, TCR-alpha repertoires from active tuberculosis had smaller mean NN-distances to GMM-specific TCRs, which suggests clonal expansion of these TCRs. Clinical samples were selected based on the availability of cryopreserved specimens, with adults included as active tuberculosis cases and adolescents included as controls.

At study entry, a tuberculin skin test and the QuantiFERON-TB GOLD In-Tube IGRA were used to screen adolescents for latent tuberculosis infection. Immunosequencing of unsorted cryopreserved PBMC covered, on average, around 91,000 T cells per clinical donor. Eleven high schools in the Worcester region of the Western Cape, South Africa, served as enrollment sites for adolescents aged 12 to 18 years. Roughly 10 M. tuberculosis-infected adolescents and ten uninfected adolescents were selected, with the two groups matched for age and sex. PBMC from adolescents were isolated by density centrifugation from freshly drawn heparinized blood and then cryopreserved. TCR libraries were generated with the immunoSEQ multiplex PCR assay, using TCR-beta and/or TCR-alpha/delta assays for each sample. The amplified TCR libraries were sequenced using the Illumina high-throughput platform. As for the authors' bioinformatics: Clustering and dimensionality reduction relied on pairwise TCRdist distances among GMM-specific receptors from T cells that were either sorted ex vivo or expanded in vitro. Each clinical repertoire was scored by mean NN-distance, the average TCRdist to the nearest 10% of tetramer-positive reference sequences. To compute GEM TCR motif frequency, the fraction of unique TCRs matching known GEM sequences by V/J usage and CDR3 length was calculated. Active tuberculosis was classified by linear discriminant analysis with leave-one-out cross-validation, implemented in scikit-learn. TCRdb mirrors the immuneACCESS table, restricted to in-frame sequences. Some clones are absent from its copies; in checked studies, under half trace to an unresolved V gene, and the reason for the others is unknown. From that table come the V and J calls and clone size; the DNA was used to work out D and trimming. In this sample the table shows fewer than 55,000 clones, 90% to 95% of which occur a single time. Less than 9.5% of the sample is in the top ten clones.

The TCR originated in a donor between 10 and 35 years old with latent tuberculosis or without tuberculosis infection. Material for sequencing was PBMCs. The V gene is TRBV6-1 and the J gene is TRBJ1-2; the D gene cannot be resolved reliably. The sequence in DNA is TGTGCCAGCATCTGGGAAGGAGGGAACTATGGCTACACCTTC. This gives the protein CASIWEGGNYGYTF.